The source of this T cell receptor (beta chain) is a study of cytomegalovirus exposure and HLA in healthy donors. About this clone itself: What it recognizes is unknown.

Germline CDR1 is SGHAT and CDR2 is FQNNGV. The CDR3 loop spans 15 amino acids. V dropped 6 bases and J dropped 2 bases, with 17 bases sitting between them. Study-level points and caveats: In a later analysis, TCR beta V- and J-gene trimming showed a link to a missense DCLRE1C variant.

Amplification used 60 Vbeta primers and 13 Jbeta primers. Sequenced by immunoSEQ multiplex PCR; TCRdb stores in-frame clones only, minus some. In all, the sample yields over 50,000 clones. The chain joins TRBV11-2 to TRBJ2-7, with a possible D match to TRBD1 (5 bases). The sequencing sample was made of PBMCs. The clonotype was recovered from a man between 45 and 60 years old in good health and CMV-seropositive. The CDR3 nucleotides are TGTGCCAGCAGACCAGCCGTTGGGGCTACCTACGAGCAGTACTTC. Translated: CASRPAVGATYEQYF.